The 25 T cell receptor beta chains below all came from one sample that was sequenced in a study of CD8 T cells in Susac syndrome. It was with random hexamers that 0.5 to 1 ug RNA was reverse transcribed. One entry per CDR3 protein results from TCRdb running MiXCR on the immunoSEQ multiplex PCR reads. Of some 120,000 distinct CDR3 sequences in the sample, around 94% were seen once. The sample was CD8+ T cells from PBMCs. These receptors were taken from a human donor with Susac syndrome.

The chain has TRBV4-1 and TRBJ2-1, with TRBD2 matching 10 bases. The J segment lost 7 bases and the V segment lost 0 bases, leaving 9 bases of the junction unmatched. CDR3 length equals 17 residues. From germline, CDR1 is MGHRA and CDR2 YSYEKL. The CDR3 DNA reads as TGCGCCAGCAGCCAAGACGTTCGTGGACTAGCGGTTAATGAGCAGTTCTTC. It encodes CASSQDVRGLAVNEQFF.

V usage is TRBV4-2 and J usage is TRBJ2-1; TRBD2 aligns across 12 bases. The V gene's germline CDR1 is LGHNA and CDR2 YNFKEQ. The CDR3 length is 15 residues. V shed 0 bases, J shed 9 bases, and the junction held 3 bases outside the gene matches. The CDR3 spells CASSQETSGSSEQFF. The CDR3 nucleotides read TGTGCCAGCAGCCAAGAGACTAGCGGGAGCTCTGAGCAGTTCTTC.

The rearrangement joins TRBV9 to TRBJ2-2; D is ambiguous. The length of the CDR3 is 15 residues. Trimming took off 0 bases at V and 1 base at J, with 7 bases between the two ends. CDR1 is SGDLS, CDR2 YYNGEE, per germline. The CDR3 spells CASSVAVQNTGELFF. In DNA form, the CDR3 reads TGTGCCAGCAGCGTAGCTGTTCAGAACACCGGGGAGCTGTTTTTT.

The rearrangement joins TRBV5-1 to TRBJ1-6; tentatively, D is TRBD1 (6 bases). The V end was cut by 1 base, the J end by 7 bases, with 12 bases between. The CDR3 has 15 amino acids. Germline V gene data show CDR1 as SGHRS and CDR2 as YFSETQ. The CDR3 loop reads CASSLPGGGNSPLHF. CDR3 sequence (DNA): TGCGCCAGCAGCTTGCCCGGGGGCGGCAATTCACCCCTCCACTTT.

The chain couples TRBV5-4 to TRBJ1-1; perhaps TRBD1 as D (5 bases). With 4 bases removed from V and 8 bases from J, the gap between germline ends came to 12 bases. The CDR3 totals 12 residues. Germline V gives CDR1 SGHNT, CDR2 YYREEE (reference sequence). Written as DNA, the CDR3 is TGTGCCAGCAGCCGAACCCGACAGGAAGCTTTCTTT. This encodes CASSRTRQEAFF.

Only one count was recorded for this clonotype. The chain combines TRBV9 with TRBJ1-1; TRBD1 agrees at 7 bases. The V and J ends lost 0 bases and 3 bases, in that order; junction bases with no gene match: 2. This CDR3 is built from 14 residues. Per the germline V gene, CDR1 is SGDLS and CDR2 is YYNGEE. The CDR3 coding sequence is TGTGCCAGCAGCGTAGGGACAGGATACACTGAAGCTTTCTTT. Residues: CASSVGTGYTEAFF.

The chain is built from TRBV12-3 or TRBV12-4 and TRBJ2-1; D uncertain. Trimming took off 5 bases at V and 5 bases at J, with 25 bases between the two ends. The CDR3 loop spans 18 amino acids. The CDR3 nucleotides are TGTGCCAGCAGTAGTATCCTCGGCGGCTACAAGCTGAACAATGAGCAGTTCTTC. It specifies CASSSILGGYKLNNEQFF.

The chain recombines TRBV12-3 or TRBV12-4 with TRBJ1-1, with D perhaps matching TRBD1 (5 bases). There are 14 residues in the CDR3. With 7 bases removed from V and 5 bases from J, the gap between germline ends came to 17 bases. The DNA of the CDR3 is TGTGCCAGCACCCCGGGGCTCATTAGGACTGAAGCTTTCTTT. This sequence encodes CASTPGLIRTEAFF.

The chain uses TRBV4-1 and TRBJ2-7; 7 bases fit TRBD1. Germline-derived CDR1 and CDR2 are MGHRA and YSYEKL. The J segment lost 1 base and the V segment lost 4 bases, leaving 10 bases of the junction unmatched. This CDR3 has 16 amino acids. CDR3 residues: CASSLQFRDSSYEQYF. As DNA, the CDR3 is TGCGCCAGCAGCCTCCAGTTTCGGGACAGTTCCTACGAGCAGTACTTC.

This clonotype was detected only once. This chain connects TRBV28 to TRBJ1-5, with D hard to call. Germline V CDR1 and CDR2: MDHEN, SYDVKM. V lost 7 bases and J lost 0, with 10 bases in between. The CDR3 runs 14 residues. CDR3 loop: CASTSGVSNQPQHF. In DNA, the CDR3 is TGTGCCAGCACCTCCGGCGTTAGCAATCAGCCCCAGCATTTT.

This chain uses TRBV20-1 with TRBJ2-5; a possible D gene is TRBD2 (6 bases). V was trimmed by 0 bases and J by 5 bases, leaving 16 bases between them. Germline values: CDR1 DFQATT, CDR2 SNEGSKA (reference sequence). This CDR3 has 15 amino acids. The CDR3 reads CSARDGDWGMETQYF. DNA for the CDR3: TGCAGTGCTAGAGATGGGGACTGGGGAATGGAGACCCAGTACTTC.

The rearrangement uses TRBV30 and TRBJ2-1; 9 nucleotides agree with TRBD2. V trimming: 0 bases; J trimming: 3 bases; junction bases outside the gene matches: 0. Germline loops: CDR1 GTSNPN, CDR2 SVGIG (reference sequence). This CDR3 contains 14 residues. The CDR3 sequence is CAWSVAGGYNEQFF. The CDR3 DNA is TGTGCCTGGAGTGTAGCGGGAGGCTACAATGAGCAGTTCTTC.

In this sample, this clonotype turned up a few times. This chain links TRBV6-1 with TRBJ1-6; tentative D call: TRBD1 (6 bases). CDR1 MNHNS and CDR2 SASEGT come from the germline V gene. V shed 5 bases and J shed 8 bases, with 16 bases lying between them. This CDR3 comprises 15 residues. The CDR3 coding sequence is TGTGCCAGCAGTTACCTGAAAGGGGGGGATTCACCCCTCCACTTT. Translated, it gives CASSYLKGGDSPLHF.

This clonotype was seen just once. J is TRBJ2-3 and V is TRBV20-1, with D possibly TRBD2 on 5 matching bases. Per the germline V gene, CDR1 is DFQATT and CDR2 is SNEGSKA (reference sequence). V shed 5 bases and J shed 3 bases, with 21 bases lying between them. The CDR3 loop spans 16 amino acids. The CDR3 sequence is CSAPADTRVNTDTQYF. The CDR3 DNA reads TGCAGTGCTCCTGCCGACACTAGGGTCAATACAGATACGCAGTATTTT.

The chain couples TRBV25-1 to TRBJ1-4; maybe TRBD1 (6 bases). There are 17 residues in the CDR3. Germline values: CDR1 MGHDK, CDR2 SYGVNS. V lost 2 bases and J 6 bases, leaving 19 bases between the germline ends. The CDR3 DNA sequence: TGTGCCAGCAGTGAAGCCATGATGGGGGCTCTTGATGAAAAACTGTTTTTT. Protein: CASSEAMMGALDEKLFF.

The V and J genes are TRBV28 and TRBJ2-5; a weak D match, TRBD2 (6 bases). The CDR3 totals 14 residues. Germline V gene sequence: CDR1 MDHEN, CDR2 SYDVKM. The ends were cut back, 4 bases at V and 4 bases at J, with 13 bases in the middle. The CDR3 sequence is CASSSGLGGETQYF. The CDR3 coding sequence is TGTGCCAGCAGTTCGGGTCTCGGGGGAGAGACCCAGTACTTC.

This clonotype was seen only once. In nucleotides, the CDR3 is TGTGCCAGCAGCCAAGTTATAAGGGACGAGCAGTACTTC. Its protein is CASSQVIRDEQYF. The genes are TRBV14 and TRBJ2-7; D not certain. Germline values: CDR1 SGHDN, CDR2 FVKESK. The CDR3 is 13 residues long. Trimming shortened V by 1 base and J by 5 bases, and 9 bases separated the two germline ends.

CDR3 DNA: TGTGCCAGCAGTTACTCTAGTGGCGGTTCCTACGAGCAGTACTTC. Translated: CASSYSSGGSYEQYF. The rearrangement uses TRBV6-5 and TRBJ2-7; D is uncertain. Germline values: CDR1 MNHEY, CDR2 SVGAGI. Between the trimmed V and J ends, which lost 0 bases and 1 base, there was a span of 10 bases. This CDR3 has 15 amino acids.

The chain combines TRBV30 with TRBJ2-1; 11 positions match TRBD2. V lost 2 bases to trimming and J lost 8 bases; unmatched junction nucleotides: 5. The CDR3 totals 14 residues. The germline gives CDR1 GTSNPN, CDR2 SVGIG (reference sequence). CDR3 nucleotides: TGTGCCTGGAGTCTCCTAGCGGGAGGATATGAGCAGTTCTTC. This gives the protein CAWSLLAGGYEQFF. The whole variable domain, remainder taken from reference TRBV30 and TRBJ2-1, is SQTIHQWPATLVQPVGSPLSLECTVEGTSNPNLYWYRQAAGRGLQLLFYSVGIGQISSEVPQNLSASRPQDRQFILSSKKLLLSDSGFYLCAWSLLAGGYEQFFGPGTRLTVL.

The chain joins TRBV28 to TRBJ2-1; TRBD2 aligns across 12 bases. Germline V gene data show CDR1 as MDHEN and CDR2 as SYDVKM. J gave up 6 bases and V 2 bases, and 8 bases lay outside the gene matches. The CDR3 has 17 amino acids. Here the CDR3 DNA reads TGTGCCAGCAGTTTAAGGACTAGCGGGACCCCGGGCAATGAGCAGTTCTTC. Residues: CASSLRTSGTPGNEQFF.

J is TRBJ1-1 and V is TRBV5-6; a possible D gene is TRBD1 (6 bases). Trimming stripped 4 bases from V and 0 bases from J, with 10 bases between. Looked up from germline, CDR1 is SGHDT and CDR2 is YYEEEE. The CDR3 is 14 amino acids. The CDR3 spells CASSPQGVNTEAFF. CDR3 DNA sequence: TGTGCCAGCAGCCCACAGGGAGTGAACACTGAAGCTTTCTTT.

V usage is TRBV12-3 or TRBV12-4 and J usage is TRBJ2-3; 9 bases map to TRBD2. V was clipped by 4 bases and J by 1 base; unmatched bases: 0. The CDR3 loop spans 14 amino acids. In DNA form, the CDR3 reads TGTGCCAGCAGTTGGACTAGCGGCACAGATACGCAGTATTTT. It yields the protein CASSWTSGTDTQYF.

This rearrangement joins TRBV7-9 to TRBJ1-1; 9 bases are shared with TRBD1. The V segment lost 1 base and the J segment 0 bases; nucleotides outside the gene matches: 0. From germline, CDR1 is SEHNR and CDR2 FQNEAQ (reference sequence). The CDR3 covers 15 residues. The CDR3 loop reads CASSLGTGVNTEAFF. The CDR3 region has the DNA TGTGCCAGCAGCTTAGGGACAGGGGTGAACACTGAAGCTTTCTTT.

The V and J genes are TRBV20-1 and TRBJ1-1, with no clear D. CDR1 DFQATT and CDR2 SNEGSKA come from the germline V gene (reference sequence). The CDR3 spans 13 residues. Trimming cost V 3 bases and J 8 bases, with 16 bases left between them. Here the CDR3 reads CSARNPTGPEAFF. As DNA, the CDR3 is TGCAGTGCTAGGAATCCTACGGGCCCGGAAGCTTTCTTT.

The CDR3 is CASSYLGEGASGELFF. The CDR3, as DNA: TGTGCCAGCAGTTACCTCGGGGAGGGGGCGTCCGGGGAGCTGTTTTTT. The rearrangement uses TRBV6-5 and TRBJ2-2; TRBD1 or TRBD2 may be the D gene (7 bases each). CDR1 and CDR2 (germline): MNHEY, SVGAGI. Trimming removed 2 bases from V and 6 bases from J, with 16 bases in between. The CDR3 is made up of 16 amino acids.